The T cell receptor (beta chain) under discussion was sequenced for a study of cytomegalovirus exposure and HLA in healthy donors. PCR involved 60 Vbeta and 13 Jbeta primers. TCRdb's table, derived via immunoSEQ multiplex PCR, lists solely in-frame clones and lacks some. The sample holds some 120,000 clones; about 79% are singletons and the top ten take less than 2%. The sequence came from a middle-aged man in good health and CMV-seronegative. Sequencing was carried out using PBMCs.

CDR3 sequence: CASSRAGGYGYTF. As DNA, the CDR3 is TGTGCCAGCAGCCGGGCGGGGGGCTATGGCTACACCTTC. The chain couples TRBV11-2 to TRBJ1-2, with D possibly TRBD1 on 5 matching bases. V lost 5 bases to trimming and J lost 4 bases, with 11 bases between them. The germline CDR1 and CDR2 sequences are SGHAT and FQNNGV. This CDR3 spans 13 amino acids.